The sequence of this TCR beta chain was determined in a study of shared clonotypes between healthy human individuals. The method was immunoSEQ multiplex PCR; TCRdb's version includes in-frame clones alone and lacks a portion of them. The sample lists under 2,500,000 clones; more than 90% were seen once. In the case of this clone: A junction boundary mismatches the germline segment, possibly from a read error.

This CDR3 has 14 residues. CDR1 is MNHNS, CDR2 SASEGT, per germline. The receptor comes from a man in his late teens or twenties in good health. Sequenced input: naive CD4+ T cells sorted from blood. Subset reported: CD45RA+ positively selected. This chain links TRBV6-1 with TRBJ1-1, with 7 bases matching TRBD1. CDR3 sequence reads: CASSGQGTNTGAFF. The CDR3 coding sequence is TGTGCCAGCAGTGGACAGGGAACGAACACTGGAGCTTTCTTT.